One sample yielded the 20 T cell receptor beta chains listed below, sequenced in a study of CD8 T cells in ankylosing spondylitis. Findings of the study overall: The study identified a TCR beta motif of under ten highly homologous variants that appeared characteristic of ankylosing spondylitis blood.

No antigen has been assigned to these receptors. TCRdb redid the calling of the 5' RACE reads with MiXCR, one entry per CDR3 protein. The sample lists about 210,000 distinct CDR3 sequences; around 6.6% were seen once. What was sequenced was blood, either unsorted or a sorted T cell fraction (not recorded which). These receptors originate from a male donor with ankylosing spondylitis.

This clonotype was seen at least ten times. The chain is built from TRBV4-3 and TRBJ2-1, with D possibly TRBD2 on 6 matching bases. The CDR3 contains 13 residues. V lost 8 bases and J 9 bases, leaving 17 bases between the germline ends. Germline-derived CDR1 and CDR2 are LGHNA and YSLEER. CDR3 residues: CASGTGVMSEQFF. The DNA for the CDR3 is TGCGCCAGCGGGACGGGGGTCATGAGTGAGCAGTTCTTC.

This clonotype was recorded many times. J is TRBJ1-5 and V is TRBV27; 7 bases fit TRBD1. CDR1 is MNHEY and CDR2 is SMNVEV in the germline V gene (reference sequence). Trimming cost V 5 bases and J 5 bases; bases outside gene matches: 15. This CDR3 is built from 17 residues. Here the CDR3 DNA reads TGTGCCAGCAGTAATTTATTCACACAGGGGATCCATCAGCCCCAGCATTTT. This sequence encodes CASSNLFTQGIHQPQHF.

This clonotype has a count of ten or more. This chain links TRBV5-1 with TRBJ2-5; D possibly corresponds to TRBD1 (5 bases). V lost 2 bases and J lost 5, with 16 bases in between. Germline CDR1 reads SGHRS; CDR2 reads YFSETQ. The CDR3 contains 15 residues. CDR3 in DNA: TGCGCCAGCAGCTTCCGCAGGGCGAATGGGGAGACCCAGTACTTC. It is translated as CASSFRRANGETQYF.

As regards this clonotype: This sequence may be a read error, since a much larger clone differs from it by one base. J is TRBJ2-1 and V is TRBV27; perhaps TRBD2 as D (5 bases). Looked up from germline, CDR1 is MNHEY and CDR2 is SMNVEV (reference sequence). The CDR3 runs 15 residues. The CDR3 is CAISLSGNSFAEQFF. Written as DNA, the CDR3 is TGTGCCATCAGTTTATCGGGGAATTCTTTCGCTGAGCAGTTCTTC.

Ten or more counts support this clonotype. V usage is TRBV11-2 and J usage is TRBJ1-5; possibly TRBD1 for D (5 bases). The CDR3 loop spans 16 amino acids. The germline gives CDR1 SGHAT, CDR2 FQNNGV. The V end was cut by 0 bases, the J end by 1 base, with 10 bases between. The CDR3: CASSLEAGMSNQPQHF. The CDR3 DNA reads TGTGCCAGCAGCTTAGAGGCAGGGATGAGCAATCAGCCCCAGCATTTT.

This clonotype was seen at least ten times. In DNA, the CDR3 is TGTGCCAGCAGACGTGGGACCTACGAGCAGTACTTC. Translated, it gives CASRRGTYEQYF. The gene calls are TRBV28 and TRBJ2-7, with D unresolved. Trimming shortened V by 6 bases and J by 2 bases, and 8 bases separated the two germline ends. The germline V gene has CDR1 MDHEN and CDR2 SYDVKM. CDR3 length equals 12 residues.

In its sample, this clonotype was seen many times. This rearrangement joins TRBV9 to TRBJ2-3; D is possibly TRBD1 (6 bases). Germline V gives CDR1 SGDLS, CDR2 YYNGEE. V lost 0 bases to trimming and J lost 3 bases, with 17 bases between them. The length of the CDR3 is 17 residues. CDR3 sequence reads: CASSVGRGTLATDTQYF. The CDR3, as DNA: TGTGCCAGCAGCGTAGGAAGGGGGACGTTAGCAACAGATACGCAGTATTTT.

This clonotype was observed a few times. The DNA of the CDR3 is TGTGCCAGCTCACCGGTGGGTACGGGGGTACGTGAGCAGTTCTTC. This translates into CASSPVGTGVREQFF. This chain joins TRBV18 and TRBJ2-1; perhaps TRBD2 as D (6 bases). With 3 bases removed from V and 9 bases from J, the gap between germline ends came to 18 bases. Germline V gene lookup returns CDR1 KGHSH and CDR2 LQKENI. The CDR3 contains 15 residues. The whole variable domain, filled in from reference TRBV18 and TRBJ2-1, reads NAGVMQNPRHLVRRRGQEARLRCSPMKGHSHVYWYRQLPEEGLKFMVYLQKENIIDESGMPKERFSAEFPKEGPSILRIQQVVRGDSAAYFCASSPVGTGVREQFFGPGTRLTVL.

This clonotype was counted at least ten times. The gene calls are TRBV7-8 and TRBJ2-3; 7 bases are a match to TRBD1. Unmatched junction bases numbered 1, after V lost 4 bases and J lost 3 bases. The germline V gene has CDR1 SGHVS and CDR2 FQNEAQ. The CDR3 has 13 residues. In DNA, the CDR3 is TGTGCCAGCAGCTCGGACAGGACAGATACGCAGTATTTT. Its protein is CASSSDRTDTQYF.

This clonotype was observed a few times. The rearrangement uses TRBV12-3 or TRBV12-4 and TRBJ2-2; TRBD2 matches at 10 bases. With V trimmed by 6 bases and J by 6 bases, 1 base remained unmatched. The CDR3 consists of 13 residues. The CDR3 protein is CASRLAGAGELFF. CDR3 sequence (DNA): TGTGCCAGCAGGCTAGCGGGGGCCGGGGAGCTGTTTTTT.

This clonotype was seen repeatedly, ten times or more. The chain uses TRBV6-2 or TRBV6-3 and TRBJ2-3; D not certain. The germline V gene encodes CDR1 MNHEY and CDR2 SVGEGT. There are 15 residues in the CDR3. Trimming left V 0 bases short and J 6 bases short, with 13 bases between. CDR3 region: CASSYSDLTPDTQYF. For the CDR3, the DNA is TGTGCCAGCAGTTACTCCGACTTGACACCGGATACGCAGTATTTT.

The CDR3 sequence: CASSPTGGWGTEAFF. The DNA of the CDR3 is TGTGCCAGCAGCCCGACAGGGGGCTGGGGCACTGAAGCTTTCTTT. This rearrangement joins TRBV11-2 to TRBJ1-1, with TRBD1 matching 10 bases. CDR3 length equals 15 residues. The ends lost 5 bases at V and 4 bases at J; junction bases unmatched: 7. The germline CDR1 and CDR2 sequences are SGHAT and FQNNGV.

This clonotype was observed at least ten times. V gene TRBV5-1 combines with J gene TRBJ2-1, with D unresolved. The CDR3 is 14 amino acids. Trimming took off 2 bases at V and 0 bases at J, with 6 bases between the two ends. The V gene's germline CDR1 is SGHRS and CDR2 YFSETQ. This chain's CDR3 is CASSFRPSYNEQFF. The CDR3 bases are TGCGCCAGCAGCTTTCGGCCCTCCTACAATGAGCAGTTCTTC.

In this sample, this clonotype turned up many times. V is TRBV10-3 and J is TRBJ1-5; TRBD1 aligns across 7 bases. CDR1 is ENHRY, CDR2 SYGVKD, per germline. This CDR3 has 13 residues. The V and J ends lost 8 bases and 3 bases, in that order; junction bases with no gene match: 4. The CDR3: CAISTGVNQPQHF. In DNA, the CDR3 is TGTGCCATCTCCACAGGGGTCAATCAGCCCCAGCATTTT.

This clonotype has ten or more counts. This chain connects TRBV12-3 or TRBV12-4 to TRBJ1-1; D ambiguous. The CDR3 consists of 14 residues. The V end was cut by 7 bases, the J end by 4 bases, with 16 bases between. In DNA form, the CDR3 reads TGTGCCAGCAAGTTTGTGGTTTTGAGCACTGAAGCTTTCTTT. The encoded protein is CASKFVVLSTEAFF.

The chain combines TRBV6-1 with TRBJ2-1; D unclear. The CDR3 covers 15 residues. V was shortened by 4 bases and J by 0 bases, with 10 bases between the two germline ends. From germline, CDR1 is MNHNS and CDR2 SASEGT. The DNA for the CDR3 is TGTGCCAGCAGTGGCGACGGGTCCTCCTACAATGAGCAGTTCTTC. The encoded protein is CASSGDGSSYNEQFF.

This clonotype was observed a handful of times. The V gene is TRBV20-1, the J gene TRBJ2-7, with D possibly matching TRBD2 (5 bases). The CDR3 contains 13 residues. Trimming stripped 5 bases from V and 0 bases from J, with 11 bases between. Germline CDR1 reads DFQATT; CDR2 reads SNEGSKA (reference sequence). CDR3 in amino acids: CSAWTGSSYEQYF. The CDR3, as DNA: TGCAGTGCTTGGACTGGAAGCTCCTACGAGCAGTACTTC.

The V and J genes are TRBV7-6 and TRBJ2-2, with a weak D call TRBD1 (6 bases). Trimming left V 5 bases short and J 4 bases short, with 26 bases between. The length of the CDR3 is 19 residues. Germline V lookup: CDR1 SGHVS, CDR2 FNYEAQ. CDR3 coding DNA: TGTGCCAGCAGCCCCACCTTACCCGGGACACGCACGGGCACCGGGGAGCTGTTTTTT. This gives the protein CASSPTLPGTRTGTGELFF. Together with reference TRBV7-6 and TRBJ2-2, the CDR3 gives the full variable domain: GAGVSQSPRYKVTKRGQDVALRCDPISGHVSLYWYRQALGQGPEFLTYFNYEAQQDKSGLPNDRFSAERPEGSISTLTIQRTEQRDSAMYRCASSPTLPGTRTGTGELFFGEGSRLTVL.

This clonotype was counted many times. This chain connects TRBV4-2 to TRBJ1-6; D might be TRBD1 (6 bases). The CDR3 is made up of 16 amino acids. The germline V and J ends were trimmed by 0 bases and 4 bases, with 10 bases remaining between them. Per the germline V gene, CDR1 is LGHNA and CDR2 is YNFKEQ. Here the CDR3 DNA reads TGTGCCAGCAGCCAAGAAGGACAGTCTTATAATTCACCCCTCCACTTT. This gives the protein CASSQEGQSYNSPLHF.

This clonotype was seen many times. The chain joins TRBV5-8 to TRBJ2-3; 8 bases are shared with TRBD2. There are 13 residues in the CDR3. Germline trimming cut 4 bases from V and 3 bases from J; bases unmatched to any gene: 1. From germline, CDR1 is SGHTS and CDR2 YDEGEE. CDR3 DNA: TGTGCCAGCAGCCGCGGGGGGACAGATACGCAGTATTTT. This gives the protein CASSRGGTDTQYF.